This TCR beta chain was identified in a study of long-term antiretroviral therapy in people with HIV (dated by TCRdb to the early 2020s). For context, the study as a whole: The earliest samples were collected about a decade before the 2015 WHO recommendation for immediate ART, when ART was typically delayed until CD4 counts fell. This retrospective serial study examined whether starting ART and sustained HIV suppression were associated with changes in the composition and diversity of the TRB repertoire in peripheral blood. From 25 to 30 adults with confirmed HIV infection, the cohort provided some 200 cryopreserved PBMC samples, gathered serially across a mean of roughly 6 years (range 1-12). Eleven of the 30 participants with HIV were female. No cross-contamination during QIAcube processing was shown when test extractions of a monoclonal T-cell line were performed alongside 25 to 35 polyclonal samples.

This clone has only a few counts. Its antigen target is currently unknown. No quality values exist for individual bases; no much larger clone is one base distant. The immunoSEQ hsTCRB v3.0 assay was used at survey level resolution to sequence the TRB variable region. A depth of about 40,000-50,000 T-cell genomes per sample was targeted for TRB sequencing. An Illumina MiSeq with a v3 150-cycle kit was used to sequence the pooled TRB libraries. In the source study's methods: Repertoire analysis was run in R within a reproducible Nextflow workflow that covered QC, data transformation and analysis. Custom analyses were implemented in LymphoSeq2, an R package for AIRR-Seq data exploration. Several samples that produced fewer than 5000 total TRB sequences were removed, so 150 to 200 HIV repertoires were analyzed. Among the roughly 190 retained HIV repertoires, about 59 were collected before ART initiation and 120 to 130 were collected after ART initiation. Each repertoire was downsampled to 5000 TRB nucleotide sequences, and summary statistics were averaged across 100 downsampling iterations. Only TRB sequences with CDR3 regions of at least seven amino acids were retained for analysis. A Shannon entropy-derived clonality score and the Gini coefficient were used to measure diversity. Repertoire networks linked the top 5000 CDR3 amino acid sequences whenever two sequences differed by an edit distance of one. Antigen specificity groups and MHC restriction were predicted for TRB CDR3 amino acid sequences with GLIPH2. To flag known associations with CMV, EBV, HIV or tissue antigens, CDR3 amino acid sequences were compared against VDJdb and McPAS-TCR. Pre-ART, post-ART and control groups were compared with Wilcoxon signed-rank tests and Holm-Bonferroni correction. TCRdb provides this immuneACCESS table in a form limited to in-frame rearrangements. Some clones are lacking; in checked studies, under half of them reflect an unresolved V gene, and why the rest are absent is not known. Clone size and V and J calls were adopted from that table, with D and trimming inferred from the DNA. For this sample the table gives more than 15,000 clones, of which about 80% were detected only once. The top ten clones comprise roughly 9% of the sample.

The CDR3 runs 14 residues from the cysteine to the phenylalanine. Only the CDR3 part of the read is kept: 42 bases, read in frame from the first base. At the junction V is shortened by 5 bases and J by 6 bases; bases outside the gene matches: 8. In the germline V gene (reference sequence), CDR1 corresponds to LNHDA and CDR2 to SQIVND. The study at large found these results: At every time point, the repertoire was dominated by expanded TRB clones first identified before ART initiation, although this dominance fluctuated and, in many PLHIV, declined after ART. Owing to limited PBMC availability, only the TCR beta chain was sequenced, without alpha chain pairing. Inferences about post-ART repertoire changes were limited because no data were available on ART adherence, viral resistance or therapy changes. The samples span the years 2004 to 2017, and the ART regimens used at that time may not be as effective as current regimens. HIV repertoires had narrower CDR3 length ranges than controls, and the network structure suggested an antigen-experienced repertoire that shifted only slightly toward naive after ART. Starting ART was linked to a significant rise in TRB diversity, yet even after long-term ART the diversity remained significantly lower than in transplant donor controls. Because pre-ART samples had limited cell numbers, unsorted PBMC were profiled rather than sorted CD4+ and CD8+ T cells.

Participants were included only if at least one PBMC sample before ART initiation and at least two post-ART samples were available. Treatment was received in the United States of America by all participants with HIV. Cryopreserved samples of about 1-10 million PBMC were thawed and washed before DNA extraction. At the time of the earliest PBMC sample, participants with HIV were aged between roughly 20 and 55 years. PBMC samples were contributed by each participant from 1-4 timepoints before ART initiation and 2-8 timepoints after ART initiation, with a median of 7 samples. Serial HIV viral load, CD4+ T-cell count, ART history and demographic data were obtained for every participant. Using a Qiagen kit on a QIAcube, genomic DNA was extracted from unsorted PBMC, with samples processed in batches of 12.

In this chain, TRBV19 is recombined with TRBJ1-1, with 8 middle bases fitting TRBD1. The TCR was taken from a man aged 50 to 59 with HIV. Specimen: unsorted PBMCs, collected 0.3 years before starting antiretroviral therapy. This receptor carries the CDR3 CASSRDRGYSEAFF. In nucleotide form, the sequence is TGTGCCAGTAGTCGAGACAGGGGATATTCTGAAGCTTTCTTT.